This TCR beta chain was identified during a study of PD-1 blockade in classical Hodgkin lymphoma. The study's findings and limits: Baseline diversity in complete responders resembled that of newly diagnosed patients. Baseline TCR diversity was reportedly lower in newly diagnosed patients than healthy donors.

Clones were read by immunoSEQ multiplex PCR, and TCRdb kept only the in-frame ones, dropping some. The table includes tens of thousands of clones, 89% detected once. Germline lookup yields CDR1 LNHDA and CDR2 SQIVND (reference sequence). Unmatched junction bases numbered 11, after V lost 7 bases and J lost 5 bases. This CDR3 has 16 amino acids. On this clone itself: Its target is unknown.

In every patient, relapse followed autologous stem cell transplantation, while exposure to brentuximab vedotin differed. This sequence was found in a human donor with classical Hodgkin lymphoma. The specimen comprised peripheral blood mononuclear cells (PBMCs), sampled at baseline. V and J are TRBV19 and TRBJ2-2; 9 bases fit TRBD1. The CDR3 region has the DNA TGTGCCAGTACCCCGTGGGGGACAGGGACGACCGGGGAGCTGTTTTTT. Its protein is CASTPWGTGTTGELFF.